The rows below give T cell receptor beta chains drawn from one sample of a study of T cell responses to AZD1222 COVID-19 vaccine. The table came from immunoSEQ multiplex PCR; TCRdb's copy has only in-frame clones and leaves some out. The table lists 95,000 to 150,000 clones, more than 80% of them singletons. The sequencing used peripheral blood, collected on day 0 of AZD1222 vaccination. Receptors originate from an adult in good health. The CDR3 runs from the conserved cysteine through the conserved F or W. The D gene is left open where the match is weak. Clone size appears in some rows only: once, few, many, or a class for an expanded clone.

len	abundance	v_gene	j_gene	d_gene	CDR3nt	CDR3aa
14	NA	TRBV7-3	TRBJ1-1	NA	TGTGCCAGCAGCCCCACCAATGCCGACACTGAAGCTTTCTTT	CASSPTNADTEAFF
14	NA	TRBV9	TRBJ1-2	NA	TGTGCCAGCAGCGTAGCCGCGGCGGGGGTCGGCTACACCTTC	CASSVAAAGVGYTF
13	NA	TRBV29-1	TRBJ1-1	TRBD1	TGCAGCGCTTCGGGACAGCCAAACACTGAAGCTTTCTTT	CSASGQPNTEAFF
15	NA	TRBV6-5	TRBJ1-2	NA	TGTGCCAGCAGTTACTCTCAGGGCAGCTTGCATGGCTACACCTTC	CASSYSQGSLHGYTF
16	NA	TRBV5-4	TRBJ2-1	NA	TGTGCCAGCAGCTTTGGTAGCGTCCACTCCTACAATGAGCAGTTCTTC	CASSFGSVHSYNEQFF
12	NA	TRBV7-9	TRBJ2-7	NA	TGTGCCAGCAGCTTTAAGCCCTACGAGCAGTACTTC	CASSFKPYEQYF
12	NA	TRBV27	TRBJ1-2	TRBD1	TGTGCCTGCCGGACAGGGGGTTTTGGCTACACCTTC	CACRTGGFGYTF
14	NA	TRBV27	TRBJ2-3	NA	TGTGCCAGCAAGGCTGCAGGGAAGGGAGATACGCAGTATTTT	CASKAAGKGDTQYF
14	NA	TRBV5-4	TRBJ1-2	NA	TGTGCCAGCAACCAGTGGGGGGCCTCCTATGGCTACACCTTC	CASNQWGASYGYTF
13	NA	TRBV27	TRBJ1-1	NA	TGTGCCAGCAGTTCCTGGGGGAACACTGAAGCTTTCTTT	CASSSWGNTEAFF
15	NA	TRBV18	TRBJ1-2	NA	TGTGCCAGCTCACCAGGAACGACTCCTAACTATGGCTACACCTTC	CASSPGTTPNYGYTF
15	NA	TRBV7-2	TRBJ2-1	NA	TGTGCCAGCAGCTTAGACGGGCTAGCGTACAATGAGCAGTTCTTC	CASSLDGLAYNEQFF
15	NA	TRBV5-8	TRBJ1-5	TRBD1	TGTGCCAGCAGCGTGGGGACAGGTCTAAATCAGCCCCAGCATTTT	CASSVGTGLNQPQHF
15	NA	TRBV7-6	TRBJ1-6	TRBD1	TGTGCCAGCAGCTTGACAGGGATGCTCAGTTCACCCCTCCACTTT	CASSLTGMLSSPLHF
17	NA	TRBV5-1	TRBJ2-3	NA	TGCGCCAGCAGCTTGGGGCAGGGGATCCTGATCGCAGATACGCAGTATTTT	CASSLGQGILIADTQYF
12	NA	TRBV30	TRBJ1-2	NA	TGTGCCTGGAGTGTAGGGGGGTATGGCTACACCTTC	CAWSVGGYGYTF
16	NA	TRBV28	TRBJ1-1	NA	TGTGCCAGCAGTTTATCGAGGGAGGGTCGGGGCACTGAAGCTTTCTTT	CASSLSREGRGTEAFF
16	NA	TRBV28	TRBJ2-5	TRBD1	TGTGCCAGCAGTTTATTTACAGGGGGCAGCCAAGAGACCCAGTACTTC	CASSLFTGGSQETQYF
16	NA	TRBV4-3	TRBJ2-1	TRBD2	TGCGCCAGCAGCCAGGGGGGACTAGGAAGGTCAAATGAGCAGTTCTTC	CASSQGGLGRSNEQFF
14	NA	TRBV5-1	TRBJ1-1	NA	TGCGCCAGCAGCTTCCGGGACCCGAACACTGAAGCTTTCTTT	CASSFRDPNTEAFF
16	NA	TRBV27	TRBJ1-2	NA	TGTGCCAGCAGTCGACGGCGGGAGCGGACTAACTATGGCTACACCTTC	CASSRRRERTNYGYTF
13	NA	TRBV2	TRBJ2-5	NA	TGTGCCAGCAGCCCGGCGCTAGGAGAGACCCAGTACTTC	CASSPALGETQYF
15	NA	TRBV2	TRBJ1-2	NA	TGTGCCAGCAGTGAAGCGCGGGGGGGCCCCTATGGCTACACCTTC	CASSEARGGPYGYTF
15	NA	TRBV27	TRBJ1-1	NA	TGTGCCAGCAGTCCGGGCCCGATGGAGAACACTGAAGCTTTCTTT	CASSPGPMENTEAFF
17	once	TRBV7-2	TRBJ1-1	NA	TGTGCCAGCAGCTCCTTCGGTCCCGGGACGGTAGACACTGAAGCTTTCTTT	CASSSFGPGTVDTEAFF
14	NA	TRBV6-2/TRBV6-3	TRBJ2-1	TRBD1	TGTGCCAGCAGTGGCGGGACAGGATACAATGAGCAGTTCTTC	CASSGGTGYNEQFF
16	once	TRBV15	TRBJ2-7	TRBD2	TGTGCCACCAGTCGATTGGCGGGAGGGTCGTCCTACGAGCAGTACTTC	CATSRLAGGSSYEQYF
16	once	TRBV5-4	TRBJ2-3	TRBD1	TGTGCCAGCAGCCTTTACAGGGGCGGCGTCACAGATACGCAGTATTTT	CASSLYRGGVTDTQYF
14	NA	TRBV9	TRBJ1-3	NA	TGTGCCAGCACTACAGGGAGCTCTGGAAACACCATATATTTT	CASTTGSSGNTIYF
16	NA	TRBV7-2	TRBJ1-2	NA	TGTGCCAGCAGCCCCTCGATTGGCGGTTCCTCCTATGGCTACACCTTC	CASSPSIGGSSYGYTF
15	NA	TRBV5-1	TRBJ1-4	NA	TGCGCCAGCAGCTTCCGACAAGGGACTAATGAAAAACTGTTTTTT	CASSFRQGTNEKLFF
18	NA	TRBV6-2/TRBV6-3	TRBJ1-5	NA	TGTGCCAGCAGTTACTTGGCGTCCCGGGGCAGGGGCAATCAGCCCCAGCATTTT	CASSYLASRGRGNQPQHF
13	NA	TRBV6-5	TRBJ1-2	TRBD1	TGTGCCAGCAGAGACCGGGACAGGGCTGGCTACACCTTC	CASRDRDRAGYTF
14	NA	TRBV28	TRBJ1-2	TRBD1	TGTGCCAGCTTCAGGGGGCAATTAGACTATGGCTACACCTTC	CASFRGQLDYGYTF
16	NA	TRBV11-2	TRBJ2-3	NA	TGTGCCAGCAGCTTAGGTACGGGCCTCACCACAGATACGCAGTATTTT	CASSLGTGLTTDTQYF
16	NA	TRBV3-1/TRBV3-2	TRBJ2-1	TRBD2	TGTGCCAGCAGCCGAGGACTAGCGGGGGGGCCGAATGAGCAGTTCTTC	CASSRGLAGGPNEQFF
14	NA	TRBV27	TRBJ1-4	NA	TGTGCCAGCGGGACCGGGACATATAATGAAAAACTGTTTTTT	CASGTGTYNEKLFF
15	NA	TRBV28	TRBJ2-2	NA	TGTGCCAGCACCCAGCTTGGAGAATTCACCGGGGAGCTGTTTTTT	CASTQLGEFTGELFF
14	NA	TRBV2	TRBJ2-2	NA	TGTGCCAGCAGCCTCAGCGGACTCGTCGGGGAGCTGTTTTTT	CASSLSGLVGELFF
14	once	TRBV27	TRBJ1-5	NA	TGTGCCAGCAGTTTATCCGCCGGCAATCAGCCCCAGCATTTT	CASSLSAGNQPQHF
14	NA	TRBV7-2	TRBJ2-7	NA	TGTGCCAGCAGCTTAGGCGGGGTACTCTACGAGCAGTACTTC	CASSLGGVLYEQYF
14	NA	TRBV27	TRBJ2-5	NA	TGTGCCAGCAGTCTGCTAGGGGCGCCGGAGACCCAGTACTTC	CASSLLGAPETQYF
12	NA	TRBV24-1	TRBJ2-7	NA	TGTGCCACCAGTGATGACAGACACGAGCAGTACTTC	CATSDDRHEQYF
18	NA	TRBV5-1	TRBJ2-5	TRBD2	TGCGCCAGCAGCCCCGATGGAATGCTAGCGGGAGGGCCGGAGACCCAGTACTTC	CASSPDGMLAGGPETQYF
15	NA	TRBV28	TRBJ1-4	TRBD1	TGTGCCAGCAGTAGGGTGACAGGGCATAATGAAAAACTGTTTTTT	CASSRVTGHNEKLFF
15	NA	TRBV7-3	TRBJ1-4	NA	TGTGCCAGCAGCTTCGAGGACGCAACTAATGAAAAACTGTTTTTT	CASSFEDATNEKLFF
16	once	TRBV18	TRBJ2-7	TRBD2	TGTGCCAGCTCACTCACTAGCGGGGCCAGCTCCTACGAGCAGTACTTC	CASSLTSGASSYEQYF
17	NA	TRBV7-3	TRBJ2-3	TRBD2	TGTGCCAGCAGCTTAACCGCTAGCGGGGGAGGTTCAGATACGCAGTATTTT	CASSLTASGGGSDTQYF
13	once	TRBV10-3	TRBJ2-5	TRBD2	TGTGCCATCATGGGACTAGGAAAAGAGACCCAGTACTTC	CAIMGLGKETQYF
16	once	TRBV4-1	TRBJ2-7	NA	TGCGCCAGCAGCCCGCGGTACACCGCCTCGGACCTAGAGCAGTACTTC	CASSPRYTASDLEQYF